The 8 T cell receptor beta chains listed next were all sequenced from one sample in a study of T cell responses to AZD1222 COVID-19 vaccine. Sequenced by immunoSEQ multiplex PCR; TCRdb stores in-frame clones only, minus some. The sample holds around 62,000 clones; around 90% are singletons and the top ten take 4.9%. The sample in question was peripheral blood, obtained on day 0 of AZD1222 vaccination. Source of these receptors: an adult in good health.

The V gene is TRBV27, the J gene TRBJ1-2, with 8 nucleotides matching TRBD1. The CDR3 consists of 12 residues. The ends lost 9 bases at V and 2 bases at J; junction bases unmatched: 2. The germline CDR1 and CDR2 sequences are MNHEY and SMNVEV (reference sequence). The CDR3 reads CASRTGNYGYTF. The CDR3 DNA sequence: TGTGCCAGTCGGACAGGGAACTATGGCTACACCTTC.

This clone was counted only a few times. This chain uses TRBV7-3 with TRBJ1-1; a weak D match, TRBD1 (5 bases). Germline CDR1 is SGHTA and CDR2 is FQGTGA. The CDR3 runs to 15 residues. V dropped 8 bases and J dropped 6 bases, with 22 bases sitting between them. The CDR3 here is CASLPWGPVAPEAFF. CDR3 DNA sequence: TGTGCCAGCCTCCCATGGGGCCCGGTTGCACCTGAAGCTTTCTTT. Drawing the rest from reference TRBV7-3 and TRBJ1-1, the complete variable domain is GAGVSQTPSNKVTEKGKYVELRCDPISGHTALYWYRQSLGQGPEFLIYFQGTGAADDSGLPNDRFFAVRPEGSVSTLKIQRTERGDSAVYLCASLPWGPVAPEAFFGQGTRLTVV.

V and J are TRBV5-4 and TRBJ2-2; D unresolved. The CDR3 sequence is 15 residues long. With 2 bases removed from V and 6 bases from J, the gap between germline ends came to 14 bases. Germline V CDR1 and CDR2: SGHNT, YYREEE (reference sequence). CDR3 loop: CASSFHQWAPGELFF. The CDR3 coding sequence is TGTGCCAGCAGCTTCCATCAGTGGGCCCCCGGGGAGCTGTTTTTT.

This sequence joins TRBV19 and TRBJ1-2; D gene uncertain. Germline V CDR1 and CDR2: LNHDA, SQIVND (reference sequence). There are 14 residues in the CDR3. V was cut by 4 bases and J by 8 bases, with 17 bases left in between. The chain's CDR3 is CASSTRRQRMGYTF. CDR3 in DNA: TGTGCCAGTAGTACCCGCAGGCAGAGAATGGGCTACACCTTC.

The rearrangement uses TRBV6-4 and TRBJ1-3; D gene ambiguous. Per the germline V gene, CDR1 is MRHNA and CDR2 is SNTAGT. The CDR3 totals 12 residues. Trimming stripped 2 bases from V and 11 bases from J, with 10 bases between. CDR3 coding DNA: TGTGCCAGCAGTGACACAGATCCCCCCATATATTTT. Its protein is CASSDTDPPIYF.

The chain joins TRBV2 to TRBJ2-7; D unresolved. Germline lookup yields CDR1 SNHLY and CDR2 FYNNEI. The CDR3 is made up of 12 amino acids. Trimming pared 5 bases from V and 3 bases from J, leaving 8 bases between. CDR3: CASSQTFYEQYF. The CDR3 DNA is TGTGCCAGCAGTCAGACATTCTACGAGCAGTACTTC. The full variable domain, rest sourced from reference TRBV2 and TRBJ2-7, is EPEVTQTPSHQVTQMGQEVILRCVPISNHLYFYWYRQILGQKVEFLVSFYNNEISEKSEIFDDQFSVERPDGSNFTLKIRSTKLEDSAMYFCASSQTFYEQYFGPGTRLTVT.

In its sample, this clone was seen a few times. The V gene is TRBV9, the J gene TRBJ2-2; TRBD1 might be the D (6 bases). CDR1 is SGDLS, CDR2 YYNGEE, per germline. This CDR3 region has 14 residues. Trimming removed 3 bases at V and 6 bases at J, with 12 bases between. The CDR3 DNA follows: TGTGCCAGCAGCGCCGCAGGGGATCCCGGGGAGCTGTTTTTT. Translated, it gives CASSAAGDPGELFF.

The chain employs TRBV7-2 and TRBJ2-1; 7 bases map to TRBD2. Trimming at V came to 6 bases and at J to 6 bases, leaving 11 bases not matched to a gene. CDR1 is SGHTA, CDR2 FQGNSA, per germline. This CDR3 has 15 amino acids. CDR3 amino acids: CASSSTSLLANEQFF. The CDR3 DNA reads as TGTGCCAGCAGTTCGACTAGCCTTTTGGCCAATGAGCAGTTCTTC. Together with reference TRBV7-2 and TRBJ2-1, the CDR3 gives the full variable domain: GAGVSQSPSNKVTEKGKDVELRCDPISGHTALYWYRQSLGQGLEFLIYFQGNSAPDKSGLPSDRFSAERTGGSVSTLTIQRTQQEDSAVYLCASSSTSLLANEQFFGPGTRLTVL.